Described below is a single TCR beta chain sequence and its context. These data originate in a study of blood T cell repertoires in COVID-19. Study in general: Samples of COVID-19 (acute and convalescent) were obtained from the United States, Italy and Spain. From T cells, B-cell-depleted T cells, or PBMCs came the material, which was cDNA or gDNA.

The CDR3 is 13 amino acids. Germline CDR1 reads LNHDA; CDR2 reads SQIVND (reference sequence). Unmatched junction bases numbered 5, after V lost 4 bases and J lost 7 bases. Seattle cases were enrolled at active infection and followed longitudinally. In the original analysis: Estimated nucleated cell counts came from reference gene primer amplification. Assay used: immunoSEQ multiplex PCR; TCRdb lists only in-frame clones, some missing. V and J calls and clone size follow that table, whereas D and trimming were derived from the DNA. The sample includes roughly 310,000 clones, roughly 90% seen only once; the top ten take 2.5% to 3.5%.

The chain joins TRBV19 to TRBJ2-7; 9 bases map to TRBD1. The receptor was derived from a woman under 40 with COVID-19, enrolled during active disease. Sequencing input: peripheral blood. CDR3 sequence reads: CASSTRTGEEQYF. As DNA, the CDR3 is TGTGCCAGTAGTACTCGGACAGGGGAAGAGCAGTACTTC.